There are a few counts of the clone carrying this T cell receptor (beta chain). Its antigen is not identified. This record comes from a study of identical twins. Notes on the study in general: Sequences that were beta out-of-frame showed weaker excess twin sharing. Insertions ran lower in abundant cord blood beta clonotypes, though not in memory repertoires.

cDNA molecules carried unique molecular identifiers, and template switching added a universal primer site. TCRdb analysed the 5' RACE reads with MiXCR anew, one entry per CDR3 protein. The sample comprises hundreds of thousands of distinct CDR3 sequences, more than 6.5% of which are singletons, and around 0.95% rests with the top ten. In germline, CDR1 is MGHRA, CDR2 YSYEKL. V trimming: 4 bases; J trimming: 4 bases; junction bases outside the gene matches: 9. The CDR3 sequence is 15 residues long. The sample was also linked to a second study, of yellow fever vaccine responses in identical twins.

The sample taken for sequencing was PBMCs. The rearrangement links TRBV4-1 to TRBJ2-5; 7 bases fit TRBD1. The sequence derives from a woman under 30 in good health. CDR3 loop: CASSLLGTVGETQYF. The CDR3, as DNA: TGCGCCAGCAGCCTTCTCGGGACAGTCGGAGAGACCCAGTACTTC.